The source of this T cell receptor beta chain is a study of cytomegalovirus exposure and HLA in healthy donors. Study-wide results and caveats: Indistinguishable V segments, including TRBV6-2 and TRBV6-3, were excluded.

Germline V gene data show CDR1 as GTSNPN and CDR2 as SVGIG (reference sequence). This CDR3 contains 13 residues. V was shortened by 2 bases and J by 2 bases, with 7 bases between the two germline ends. Vbeta (60) and Jbeta (13) primers were used in the PCR. Libraries were prepared by immunoSEQ multiplex PCR; TCRdb keeps only in-frame clonotypes and omits some of them. The sample lists some 140,000 clones; less than 85% were seen once. Each donor's status was that of a healthy bone marrow donor. Points on this clone: The antigen is unknown.

The sequence was obtained from a man in his late teens or twenties in good health and CMV-seropositive. Sequencing was carried out using PBMCs. The chain has TRBV30 and TRBJ1-3; tentatively, D is TRBD1 (5 bases). The CDR3 sequence: CAWSKGTGNTIYF. For the CDR3, the DNA is TGTGCCTGGAGTAAGGGGACTGGAAACACCATATATTTT.